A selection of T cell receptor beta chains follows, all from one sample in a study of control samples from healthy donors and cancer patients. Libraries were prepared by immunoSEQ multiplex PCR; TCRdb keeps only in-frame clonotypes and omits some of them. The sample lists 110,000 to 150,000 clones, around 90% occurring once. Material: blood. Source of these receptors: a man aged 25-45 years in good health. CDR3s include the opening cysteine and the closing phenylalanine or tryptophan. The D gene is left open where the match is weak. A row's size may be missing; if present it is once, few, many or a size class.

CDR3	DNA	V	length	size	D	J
CASSQGTSGGDEQFF	TGTGCCAGCAGCCAAGGAACTAGCGGGGGTGATGAGCAGTTCTTC	TRBV3-1/TRBV3-2	15	NA	TRBD2	TRBJ2-1
CASSQGEGLNTEAFF	TGTGCCAGCAGCCAAGGGGAGGGCTTGAACACTGAAGCTTTCTTT	TRBV3-1/TRBV3-2	15	NA	NA	TRBJ1-1
CASSGVGNTEAFF	TGTGCCAGCAGCGGGGTGGGGAACACTGAAGCTTTCTTT	TRBV9	13	NA	NA	TRBJ1-1
CATAGSRSSGEQYF	TGTGCCACCGCGGGGAGCCGCTCTTCGGGCGAGCAGTACTTC	TRBV15	14	NA	NA	TRBJ2-7
CASSQEAGGLDTQYF	TGCGCCAGCAGCCAAGAGGCGGGGGGGTTAGATACGCAGTATTTT	TRBV4-1	15	NA	TRBD2	TRBJ2-3
CASSQDHTGEETPLHF	TGCGCCAGCAGCCAAGATCACACCGGCGAAGAAACGCCCCTCCACTTT	TRBV4-3	16	NA	NA	TRBJ1-6
CASSSRAGATTDTQYF	TGTGCCAGCAGTTCCCGAGCGGGGGCTACCACAGATACGCAGTATTTT	TRBV6-6	16	NA	TRBD2	TRBJ2-3
CASSLQGTSTDTQYF	TGTGCCAGCAGCTTACAGGGGACTAGCACAGATACGCAGTATTTT	TRBV7-2	15	NA	NA	TRBJ2-3
CASSQEGKTQYF	TGCGCCAGCAGCCAAGAAGGGAAGACCCAGTACTTC	TRBV4-3	12	NA	NA	TRBJ2-5
CASSLTLGAGNTIYF	TGTGCCAGCAGCTTAACGCTGGGAGCCGGAAACACCATATATTTT	TRBV7-3	15	once	NA	TRBJ1-3
CASSMVDRSNTEAFF	TGTGCCAGTAGTATGGTCGACCGATCGAACACTGAAGCTTTCTTT	TRBV19	15	NA	NA	TRBJ1-1
CASSAFMGPTGVKAFF	TGTGCCAGCAGCGCGTTTATGGGGCCCACAGGCGTGAAAGCTTTCTTT	TRBV5-4	16	NA	NA	TRBJ1-1
CASSPALAGGRTGELFF	TGTGCCAGCAGCCCCGCACTAGCGGGGGGGCGCACCGGGGAGCTGTTTTTT	TRBV11-2	17	NA	TRBD2	TRBJ2-2
CASSVEGLAGGRNEQFF	TGTGCCAGCAGCGTAGAGGGACTAGCGGGAGGTCGGAATGAGCAGTTCTTC	TRBV9	17	NA	TRBD2	TRBJ2-1
CASSTGLENTIYF	TGTGCCAGCTCGACAGGGTTAGAAAACACCATATATTTT	TRBV6-6	13	NA	TRBD1	TRBJ1-3
CASSLESSGSRVDTQYF	TGTGCCAGCAGCTTAGAAAGTAGCGGGAGTAGGGTAGATACGCAGTATTTT	TRBV7-2	17	NA	TRBD2	TRBJ2-3
CASRAWGANTGELFF	TGTGCCAGCAGGGCATGGGGAGCGAACACCGGGGAGCTGTTTTTT	TRBV2	15	NA	NA	TRBJ2-2
CASSQVPTDRDYEQYF	TGCGCCAGCAGCCAAGTACCTACGGACAGGGACTACGAGCAGTACTTC	TRBV4-3	16	NA	TRBD1	TRBJ2-7
CASSLRAGNYGYTF	TGTGCCAGCAGCTTGAGGGCAGGGAACTATGGCTACACCTTC	TRBV5-8	14	NA	NA	TRBJ1-2
CASSKVVDRAPSPHQPQHF	TGTGCCAGCAGCAAAGTAGTGGACAGGGCCCCCTCCCCCCATCAGCCCCAGCATTTT	TRBV21-1	19	NA	NA	TRBJ1-5
CATGGQQETQYF	TGTGCCACCGGGGGGCAACAAGAGACCCAGTACTTC	TRBV24-1	12	NA	NA	TRBJ2-5
CASSIGTGYQPQHF	TGTGCCAGCAGCATAGGGACAGGCTATCAGCCCCAGCATTTT	TRBV11-2	14	NA	TRBD1	TRBJ1-5
CASRQTGLSSTEAFF	TGTGCCAGCCGACAAACAGGACTAAGTAGCACTGAAGCTTTCTTT	TRBV28	15	few	NA	TRBJ1-1
CASSPFTGTDNYGYTF	TGTGCCAGCAGCCCCTTTACCGGGACGGATAACTATGGCTACACCTTC	TRBV5-6	16	NA	NA	TRBJ1-2
CASSVNSRQVVGAFF	TGTGCCAGTAGTGTCAATTCTCGACAGGTGGTTGGAGCTTTCTTT	TRBV19	15	NA	NA	TRBJ1-1
CASSYLIPGGGYTF	TGTGCCAGCAGTTACTTGATTCCCGGGGGTGGCTACACCTTC	TRBV6-5	14	NA	NA	TRBJ1-2